Below are 27 T cell receptor beta chains sequenced from a single sample in a study of PD-L1 blockade in urothelial cancer. Time point denoted: peripheral blood 6 weeks after treatment start. Only in-frame clones appear in the TCRdb table, and some are missing; sequencing was by immunoSEQ multiplex PCR. This sample has fewer than 90,000 clones; approximately 89% occur once, and the top ten carry roughly 0.8%. Specimen: PBMCs, collected around atezolizumab (anti-PD-L1) treatment. These TCRs come from a woman over 75 with urothelial cancer.

This clone has just one count. This chain uses TRBV6-1 with TRBJ2-7; TRBD2 agrees at 11 bases. The CDR3 spans 15 residues. The V gene's germline CDR1 is MNHNS and CDR2 SASEGT. Trimming cost V 2 bases and J 3 bases; bases outside gene matches: 3. The CDR3, as DNA: TGTGCCAGCAGTGAAACTAGCGGGAGAATCTACGAGCAGTACTTC. Its protein product is CASSETSGRIYEQYF.

The rearrangement links TRBV19 to TRBJ2-7; possible D gene TRBD1, 6 bases. From germline, CDR1 is LNHDA and CDR2 SQIVND (reference sequence). The CDR3 is 13 amino acids. With 6 bases removed from V and 3 bases from J, the gap between germline ends came to 12 bases. Here the CDR3 reads CASSLTGSYEQYF. In DNA form, the CDR3 reads TGTGCCAGTAGCCTCACAGGGAGCTACGAGCAGTACTTC. The full variable domain, its missing parts supplied by reference TRBV19 and TRBJ2-7, is DGGITQSPKYLFRKEGQNVTLSCEQNLNHDAMYWYRQDPGQGLRLIYYSQIVNDFQKGDIAEGYSVSREKKESFPLTVTSAQKNPTAFYLCASSLTGSYEQYFGPGTRLTVT.

This sequence joins TRBV19 and TRBJ1-5; D remains unclear. V lost 3 bases and J 1 base, leaving 16 bases between the germline ends. Germline loops: CDR1 LNHDA, CDR2 SQIVND (reference sequence). This CDR3 is 17 amino acids long. The CDR3 loop is CASSIVFGGVSNQPQHF. The CDR3 bases are TGTGCCAGTAGTATTGTGTTCGGCGGAGTAAGCAATCAGCCCCAGCATTTT.

This clone occurred once. The chain recombines TRBV15 with TRBJ2-3; 7 bases fit TRBD2. CDR3 length: 16 amino acids. Germline values: CDR1 LNHNV, CDR2 YYDKDF (reference sequence). With 2 bases clipped from V and 10 bases from J, the junction kept 15 bases outside the gene matches. This chain's CDR3 is CATSRLGGYSLPAQYF. The CDR3 coding sequence is TGTGCCACCAGCAGATTGGGGGGGTACAGCTTGCCAGCGCAGTATTTT.

This clone was counted a few times. The gene calls are TRBV6-5 and TRBJ1-2, with no clear D. The ends were cut back, 0 bases at V and 5 bases at J, with 7 bases in the middle. Germline CDR1 is MNHEY and CDR2 is SVGAGI. There are 13 residues in the CDR3. The DNA for the CDR3 is TGTGCCAGCAGTTACTCGAACGAGTATGGCTACACCTTC. Residues: CASSYSNEYGYTF.

V is TRBV15 and J is TRBJ1-1; D perhaps matches TRBD1 (5 bases). The CDR3 covers 17 residues. Deletions cut 3 bases from V and 0 bases from J, with 17 bases between. Germline CDR1 reads LNHNV; CDR2 reads YYDKDF (reference sequence). The chain's CDR3 is CATSRVVGVTMNTEAFF. CDR3 nucleotides: TGTGCCACCAGCAGGGTGGTAGGGGTCACGATGAACACTGAAGCTTTCTTT.

The V and J genes are TRBV7-2 and TRBJ2-7, with 11 positions matching TRBD1. V lost 5 bases, J lost 4 bases, and 7 bases stayed unmatched. This CDR3 comprises 15 residues. From germline, CDR1 is SGHTA and CDR2 FQGNSA. As DNA, the CDR3 is TGTGCCAGCAGCGCGGACAGGGGGCGGGTGTACGAGCAGTACTTC. Its translation is CASSADRGRVYEQYF. The whole variable domain, remainder taken from reference TRBV7-2 and TRBJ2-7, is GAGVSQSPSNKVTEKGKDVELRCDPISGHTALYWYRQSLGQGLEFLIYFQGNSAPDKSGLPSDRFSAERTGGSVSTLTIQRTQQEDSAVYLCASSADRGRVYEQYFGPGTRLTVT.

The CDR3 DNA follows: TGCGCCAGCAGCGCGGGGACAGTCCAAGAGACCCAGTACTTC. Translated: CASSAGTVQETQYF. The chain recombines TRBV5-1 with TRBJ2-5; a possible D gene is TRBD1 (7 bases). CDR3 length: 14 amino acids. CDR1 SGHRS and CDR2 YFSETQ come from the germline V gene. Between the trimmed V and J ends, which lost 4 bases and 1 base, there was a span of 11 bases.

V usage is TRBV27 and J usage is TRBJ2-1, with D perhaps TRBD1 (6 bases). Trimming stripped 7 bases from V and 3 bases from J, with 13 bases between. Germline V gene sequence: CDR1 MNHEY, CDR2 SMNVEV (reference sequence). This CDR3 region has 14 residues. The CDR3 reads CASKLEGGYNEQFF. In nucleotides, the CDR3 is TGTGCCAGCAAATTAGAAGGGGGCTACAATGAGCAGTTCTTC.

The chain employs TRBV7-9 and TRBJ2-5; D is ambiguous. This CDR3 comprises 14 residues. The V gene's germline CDR1 is SEHNR and CDR2 FQNEAQ (reference sequence). The V end lost 5 bases, the J end lost 5 bases, and 15 bases lay between the germline ends. In DNA, the CDR3 is TGTGCCAGCAGCCTCCCCGTCCCCCCCGAGACCCAGTACTTC. This gives the protein CASSLPVPPETQYF.

The V call is TRBV5-1, the J call TRBJ2-1, with 7 positions matching TRBD2. The germline gives CDR1 SGHRS, CDR2 YFSETQ. CDR3 size: 16 residues. The ends lost 4 bases at V and 5 bases at J; junction bases unmatched: 12. CDR3 amino acids: CASSRGPSGAHNEQFF. The CDR3 DNA follows: TGCGCCAGCAGCAGGGGCCCTAGCGGAGCCCACAATGAGCAGTTCTTC.

The chain recombines TRBV18 with TRBJ1-3; 7 nucleotides line up with TRBD1. V trimming: 5 bases; J trimming: 3 bases; junction bases outside the gene matches: 4. In germline, CDR1 is KGHSH, CDR2 LQKENI. This CDR3 is 14 amino acids long. CDR3 DNA: TGTGCCAGCTCAACAGACAGGGATGGAAACACCATATATTTT. Residues: CASSTDRDGNTIYF. Full variable domain (rest looked up from reference TRBV18 and TRBJ1-3): NAGVMQNPRHLVRRRGQEARLRCSPMKGHSHVYWYRQLPEEGLKFMVYLQKENIIDESGMPKERFSAEFPKEGPSILRIQQVVRGDSAAYFCASSTDRDGNTIYFGEGSWLTVV.

This clone was counted a single time. The chain links TRBV19 to TRBJ2-1; D might be TRBD2 (5 bases). The CDR3 runs to 13 residues. V shed 3 bases and J shed 6 bases, with 9 bases lying between them. Germline values: CDR1 LNHDA, CDR2 SQIVND (reference sequence). The CDR3 nucleotides are TGTGCCAGTAGTATGAGGGTTTCCAATGAGCAGTTCTTC. As protein: CASSMRVSNEQFF.

The chain links TRBV30 to TRBJ2-5, with D possibly being TRBD2 (5 bases). The V end was cut by 2 bases, the J end by 4 bases, with 8 bases between. Germline V lookup: CDR1 GTSNPN, CDR2 SVGIG (reference sequence). The CDR3 is made up of 12 amino acids. For the CDR3, the DNA is TGTGCCTGGAGTACGGGGTTAGAGACCCAGTACTTC. It translates to CAWSTGLETQYF. Looking up the rest from reference TRBV30 and TRBJ2-5 gives the full variable domain: SQTIHQWPATLVQPVGSPLSLECTVEGTSNPNLYWYRQAAGRGLQLLFYSVGIGQISSEVPQNLSASRPQDRQFILSSKKLLLSDSGFYLCAWSTGLETQYFGPGTRLLVL.

This sequence joins TRBV19 and TRBJ2-5; tentatively, D is TRBD2 (7 bases). CDR1 is LNHDA, CDR2 SQIVND, per germline (reference sequence). CDR3 size: 13 residues. Between the trimmed V and J ends, which lost 7 bases and 4 bases, there was a span of 13 bases. The CDR3 nucleotides read TGTGCCAGTAACGGGGGGCTCGGAGAGACCCAGTACTTC. This translates into CASNGGLGETQYF. Supplemented by reference TRBV19 and TRBJ2-5, the full variable domain reads DGGITQSPKYLFRKEGQNVTLSCEQNLNHDAMYWYRQDPGQGLRLIYYSQIVNDFQKGDIAEGYSVSREKKESFPLTVTSAQKNPTAFYLCASNGGLGETQYFGPGTRLLVL.

The V gene is TRBV29-1, the J gene TRBJ2-7, with TRBD1 as a possible D gene (5 bases). Germline CDR1 reads SQVTM; CDR2 reads ANQGSEA. V was trimmed by 6 bases and J by 2 bases, leaving 8 bases between them. This CDR3 comprises 11 residues. CDR3 bases: TGCAGCGTGGGGCCCACCTACGAGCAGTACTTC. Amino acid sequence: CSVGPTYEQYF.

The genes are TRBV2 and TRBJ1-2; D unresolved. V lost 5 bases and J 8 bases, leaving 21 bases between the germline ends. The V gene's germline CDR1 is SNHLY and CDR2 FYNNEI. The CDR3 loop spans 15 amino acids. The chain's CDR3 is CASSTIASAAGGYTF. The CDR3 nucleotides read TGTGCCAGCAGTACGATTGCGTCAGCCGCAGGCGGCTACACCTTC.

The V call is TRBV7-9, the J call TRBJ2-6; D is undetermined. The CDR3 loop spans 15 amino acids. With 5 bases removed from V and 2 bases from J, the gap between germline ends came to 10 bases. Germline CDR1 is SEHNR and CDR2 is FQNEAQ (reference sequence). CDR3 amino acids: CASSPESAGANVLTF. CDR3 bases: TGTGCCAGCAGCCCCGAATCGGCTGGGGCCAACGTCCTGACTTTC. Full variable domain (missing parts from reference TRBV7-9 and TRBJ2-6): DTGVSQNPRHKITKRGQNVTFRCDPISEHNRLYWYRQTLGQGPEFLTYFQNEAQLEKSRLLSDRFSAERPKGSFSTLEIQRTEQGDSAMYLCASSPESAGANVLTFGAGSRLTVL.

V is TRBV5-1 and J is TRBJ1-3; 7 bases line up with TRBD1. J was trimmed by 2 bases and V by 3 bases; bases with no gene match: 11. The CDR3 is made up of 17 amino acids. Per germline, CDR1 SGHRS and CDR2 YFSETQ. This chain's CDR3 is CASSSDSRGLPGNTIYF. CDR3 DNA: TGCGCCAGCAGCTCCGATTCGAGGGGGCTCCCTGGAAACACCATATATTTT.

This chain links TRBV6-5 with TRBJ2-5; no clear D. Germline values: CDR1 MNHEY, CDR2 SVGAGI. The CDR3 covers 13 residues. With 5 bases removed from V and 7 bases from J, the gap between germline ends came to 14 bases. CDR3: CASSPLSGWTQYF. In DNA form, the CDR3 reads TGTGCCAGCAGTCCCCTCTCAGGATGGACCCAGTACTTC.

This chain connects TRBV27 to TRBJ2-7; TRBD2 is a possible D gene (5 bases). V was clipped by 7 bases and J by 5 bases, with 15 bases between them. In germline, CDR1 is MNHEY, CDR2 SMNVEV (reference sequence). CDR3 length: 13 amino acids. CDR3 sequence reads: CASKPGLAHEQYF. The CDR3 region has the DNA TGTGCCAGCAAACCCGGACTTGCCCACGAGCAGTACTTC.

The sample holds a few counts of this clone. The J gene is TRBJ2-7, the V gene TRBV19; weak D call: TRBD2 (5 bases). Germline values: CDR1 LNHDA, CDR2 SQIVND (reference sequence). V was clipped by 9 bases and J by 4 bases, with 22 bases between them. This CDR3 comprises 15 residues. Written as DNA, the CDR3 is TGTGCCAGCACCCCGCGGGCGGAGACGAGGTACGAGCAGTACTTC. Translation gives CASTPRAETRYEQYF.

This chain links TRBV5-4 with TRBJ1-1; TRBD1 matches 7 bases. The CDR3 has 14 residues. Germline V CDR1 and CDR2: SGHNT, YYREEE (reference sequence). The ends lost 3 bases at V and 5 bases at J; junction bases unmatched: 7. The CDR3 region has the DNA TGTGCCAGCAGCTCAGGACAGGAACGGACTGAAGCTTTCTTT. Translating it yields CASSSGQERTEAFF.

The genes are TRBV9 and TRBJ2-2; TRBD2 matches at 7 bases. With V trimmed by 0 bases and J by 6 bases, 8 bases remained unmatched. The CDR3 spans 16 residues. Per the germline V gene, CDR1 is SGDLS and CDR2 is YYNGEE. For the CDR3, the DNA is TGTGCCAGCAGCGTAGCTACGGGAGGATTTGCCGGGGAGCTGTTTTTT. Translated: CASSVATGGFAGELFF.

This chain uses TRBV7-2 with TRBJ2-1; D is perhaps TRBD2 (6 bases). The germline V gene encodes CDR1 SGHTA and CDR2 FQGNSA. V dropped 1 base and J dropped 0 bases, with 7 bases sitting between them. This CDR3 has 15 amino acids. CDR3 bases: TGTGCCAGCAGCTTAGTCGGGAGCTCCTACAATGAGCAGTTCTTC. As protein: CASSLVGSSYNEQFF.

The V call is TRBV2, the J call TRBJ1-5, with 8 bases lining up with TRBD1. Germline lookup yields CDR1 SNHLY and CDR2 FYNNEI. The CDR3 is 13 residues long. V trimming: 6 bases; J trimming: 7 bases; junction bases outside the gene matches: 5. CDR3 sequence (DNA): TGTGCCAGCAGCAACAGGGGGGGCCAGCCCCAGCATTTT. Its protein is CASSNRGGQPQHF.

CDR3 in amino acids: CASSSGTSGSVGEQFF. As DNA, the CDR3 is TGTGCCAGCAGCTCGGGGACTAGCGGGAGTGTGGGTGAGCAGTTCTTC. The chain combines TRBV11-3 with TRBJ2-1, with 14 positions matching TRBD2. Germline assignment: CDR1 SGHNT and CDR2 YENEEA. After removal of 4 bases from V and 9 bases from J, the junction contained 8 bases not matched to a gene. This CDR3 has 16 amino acids.